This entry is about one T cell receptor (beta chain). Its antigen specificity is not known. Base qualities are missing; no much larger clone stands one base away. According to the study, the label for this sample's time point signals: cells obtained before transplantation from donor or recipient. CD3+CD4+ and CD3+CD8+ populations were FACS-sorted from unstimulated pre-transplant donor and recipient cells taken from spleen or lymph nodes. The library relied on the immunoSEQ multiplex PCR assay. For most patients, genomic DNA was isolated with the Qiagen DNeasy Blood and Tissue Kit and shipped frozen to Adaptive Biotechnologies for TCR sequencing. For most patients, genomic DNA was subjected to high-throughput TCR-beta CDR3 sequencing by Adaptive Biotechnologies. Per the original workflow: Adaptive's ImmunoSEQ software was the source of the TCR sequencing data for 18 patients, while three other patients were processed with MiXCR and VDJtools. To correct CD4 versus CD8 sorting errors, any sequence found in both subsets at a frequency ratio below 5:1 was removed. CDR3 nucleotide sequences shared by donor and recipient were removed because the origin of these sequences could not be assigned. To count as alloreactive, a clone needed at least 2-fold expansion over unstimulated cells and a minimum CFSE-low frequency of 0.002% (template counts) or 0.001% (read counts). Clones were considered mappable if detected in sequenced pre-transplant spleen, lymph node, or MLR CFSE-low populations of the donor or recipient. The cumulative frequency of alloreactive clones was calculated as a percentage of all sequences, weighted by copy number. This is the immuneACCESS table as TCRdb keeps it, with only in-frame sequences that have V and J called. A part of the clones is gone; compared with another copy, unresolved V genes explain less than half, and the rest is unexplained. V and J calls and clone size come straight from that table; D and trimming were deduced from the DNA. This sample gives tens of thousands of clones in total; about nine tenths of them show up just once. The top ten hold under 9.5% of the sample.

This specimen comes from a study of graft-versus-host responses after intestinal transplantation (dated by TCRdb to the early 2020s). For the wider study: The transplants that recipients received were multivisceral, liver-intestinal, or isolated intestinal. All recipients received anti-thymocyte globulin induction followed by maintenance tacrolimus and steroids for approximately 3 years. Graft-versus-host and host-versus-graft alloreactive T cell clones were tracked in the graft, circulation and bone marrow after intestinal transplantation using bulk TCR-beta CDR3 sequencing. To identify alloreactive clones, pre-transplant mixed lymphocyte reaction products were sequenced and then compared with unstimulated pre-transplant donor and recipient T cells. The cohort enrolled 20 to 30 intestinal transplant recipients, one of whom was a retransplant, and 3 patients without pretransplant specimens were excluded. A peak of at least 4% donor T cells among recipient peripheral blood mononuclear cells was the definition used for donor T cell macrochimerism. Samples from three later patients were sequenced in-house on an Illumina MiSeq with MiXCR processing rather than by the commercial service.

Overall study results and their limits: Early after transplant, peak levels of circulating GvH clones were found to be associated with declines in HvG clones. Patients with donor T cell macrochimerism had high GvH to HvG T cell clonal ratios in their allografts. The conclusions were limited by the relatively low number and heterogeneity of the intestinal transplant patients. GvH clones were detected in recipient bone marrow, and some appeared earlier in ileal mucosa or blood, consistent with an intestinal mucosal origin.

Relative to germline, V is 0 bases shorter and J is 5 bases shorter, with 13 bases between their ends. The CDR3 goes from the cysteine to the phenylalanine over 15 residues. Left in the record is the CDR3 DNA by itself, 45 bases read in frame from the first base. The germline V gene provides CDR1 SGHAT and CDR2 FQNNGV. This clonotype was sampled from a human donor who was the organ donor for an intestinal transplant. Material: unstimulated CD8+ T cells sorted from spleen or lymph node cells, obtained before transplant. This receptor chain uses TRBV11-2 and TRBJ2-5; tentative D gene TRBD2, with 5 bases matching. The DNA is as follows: TGTGCCAGCAGCTTAGAGGCTAGCAGGAGGGAGACCCAGTACTTC. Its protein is CASSLEASRRETQYF.